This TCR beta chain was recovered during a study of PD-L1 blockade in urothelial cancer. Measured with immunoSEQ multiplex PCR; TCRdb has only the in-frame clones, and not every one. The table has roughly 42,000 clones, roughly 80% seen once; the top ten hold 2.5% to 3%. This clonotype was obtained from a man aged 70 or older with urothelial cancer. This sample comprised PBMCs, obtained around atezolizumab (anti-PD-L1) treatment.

CDR3 in amino acids: CASSRVGTAISTDTQYF. In DNA form, the CDR3 reads TGTGCCAGCAGCAGAGTTGGGACAGCGATTAGCACAGATACGCAGTATTTT. The V call is TRBV7-2, the J call TRBJ2-3; TRBD1 agrees at 7 bases. CDR3 length: 17 amino acids. Looked up from germline, CDR1 is SGHTA and CDR2 is FQGNSA. The trim removed 5 bases at V and 0 bases at J, leaving 11 bases unmatched.